This passage covers 27 T cell receptor beta chains from one sample sequenced in a study of blood T cell repertoires in COVID-19. TCRdb keeps only in-frame clones here, not all; method: immunoSEQ multiplex PCR. The data show some 100,000 clones, approximately 90% seen once. The sequenced material came from peripheral blood. Receptors originate from a human donor in a cohort sampled during active COVID-19.

The V call is TRBV5-8, the J call TRBJ2-3; TRBD1 agrees at 7 bases. The CDR3 is 15 residues long. Germline CDR1 SGHTS, CDR2 YDEGEE. V shed 6 bases and J 4 bases; nucleotides not matched to a gene: 11. Here the CDR3 DNA reads TGTGCCAGCACCAGGACAGGAGGCGGCCCAGATACGCAGTATTTT. Amino acid sequence: CASTRTGGGPDTQYF.

This rearrangement joins TRBV11-3 to TRBJ2-1, with D possibly TRBD2 on 6 matching bases. Trimming took 1 base from V and 6 from J, leaving 10 bases between them. CDR3 length equals 14 residues. The germline CDR1 and CDR2 sequences are SGHNT and YENEEA. CDR3 nucleotides: TGTGCCAGCAGCTTAGTTGCTAGCGCCAATGAGCAGTTCTTC. Translated: CASSLVASANEQFF. Full variable domain (missing parts from reference TRBV11-3 and TRBJ2-1): EAGVVQSPRYKIIEKKQPVAFWCNPISGHNTLYWYLQNLGQGPELLIRYENEEAVDDSQLPKDRFSAERLKGVDSTLKIQPAELGDSAVYLCASSLVASANEQFFGPGTRLTVL.

The chain joins TRBV4-2 to TRBJ2-3; 12 bases are a match to TRBD2. V shed 0 bases, J shed 8 bases, and the junction held 9 bases outside the gene matches. The CDR3 has 17 residues. Germline V gives CDR1 LGHNA, CDR2 YNFKEQ. The CDR3 nucleotides read TGTGCCAGCAGCCAAGAATTACTAGCGGGGGGCAGGGGTACGCAGTATTTT. Residues: CASSQELLAGGRGTQYF.

The chain combines TRBV4-2 with TRBJ2-5; D is unresolved. Trimming cost V 0 bases and J 4 bases, with 3 bases left between them. The V gene's germline CDR1 is LGHNA and CDR2 YNFKEQ. This CDR3 is built from 12 residues. The CDR3 bases are TGTGCCAGCAGCCAAGATCGAGAGACCCAGTACTTC. Amino acids: CASSQDRETQYF.

This chain links TRBV9 with TRBJ2-3; D is possibly TRBD2 (5 bases). V was trimmed by 0 bases and J by 4 bases, leaving 9 bases between them. The germline CDR1 and CDR2 sequences are SGDLS and YYNGEE. CDR3 size: 14 residues. The CDR3, as DNA: TGTGCCAGCAGCGTAGGAGGGTTCGCAGATACGCAGTATTTT. This encodes CASSVGGFADTQYF.

The V call is TRBV6-5, the J call TRBJ1-2; 9 bases align to TRBD1. Germline V lookup: CDR1 MNHEY, CDR2 SVGAGI. V lost 0 bases to trimming and J lost 4 bases; unmatched junction nucleotides: 3. The CDR3 spans 15 residues. CDR3 protein: CASSYSYRGPYGYTF. CDR3 in DNA: TGTGCCAGCAGTTACTCATACAGGGGGCCCTATGGCTACACCTTC.

The V call is TRBV19, the J call TRBJ2-3, with TRBD2 identical over 15 bases. V lost 3 bases, J lost 5 bases, and 6 bases stayed unmatched. Germline V gene data show CDR1 as LNHDA and CDR2 as SQIVND (reference sequence). This CDR3 is built from 17 residues. The CDR3 DNA reads as TGTGCCAGTAGTATTGGACTAGCGGGAGGGCCTAGAGATACGCAGTATTTT. Translated, it gives CASSIGLAGGPRDTQYF.

The J gene is TRBJ2-7, the V gene TRBV5-4, with D perhaps matching TRBD2 (7 bases). V was clipped by 0 bases and J by 6 bases, with 13 bases between them. CDR3 size: 14 residues. From germline, CDR1 is SGHNT and CDR2 YYREEE (reference sequence). The CDR3 loop is CASSLVGGAREQYF. In DNA form, the CDR3 reads TGTGCCAGCAGCTTGGTTGGGGGGGCACGCGAGCAGTACTTC.

This clone has only one observation. This chain uses TRBV5-8 with TRBJ1-5; 11 nucleotides align to TRBD1. With V trimmed by 4 bases and J by 8 bases, 8 bases remained unmatched. Germline CDR1 is SGHTS and CDR2 is YDEGEE. CDR3 length: 15 residues. The CDR3 DNA reads TGTGCCAGCAGCGAGGGACAGGGGGTAAGGAAGCCCCAGCATTTT. Translating it yields CASSEGQGVRKPQHF.

The chain carries TRBV24-1 and TRBJ2-3, with a possible D match to TRBD2 (5 bases). This CDR3 has 14 amino acids. The ends were cut back, 5 bases at V and 1 base at J, with 9 bases in the middle. The germline gives CDR1 KGHDR, CDR2 SFDVKD. The CDR3 DNA reads TGTGCCACCAGTGGAGGGCCCCGCACAGATACGCAGTATTTT. It specifies CATSGGPRTDTQYF.

This clone was detected once. The V call is TRBV18, the J call TRBJ2-4, with 9 bases identical to TRBD2. Germline-derived CDR1 and CDR2 are KGHSH and LQKENI. This CDR3 region has 18 residues. The V segment lost 2 bases and the J segment 0 bases; nucleotides outside the gene matches: 8. The CDR3 sequence is CASSPGGLAHLAKNIQYF. DNA for the CDR3: TGTGCCAGCTCACCAGGGGGACTAGCTCATCTAGCCAAAAACATTCAGTACTTC. Drawing the rest from reference TRBV18 and TRBJ2-4, the complete variable domain is NAGVMQNPRHLVRRRGQEARLRCSPMKGHSHVYWYRQLPEEGLKFMVYLQKENIIDESGMPKERFSAEFPKEGPSILRIQQVVRGDSAAYFCASSPGGLAHLAKNIQYFGAGTRLSVL.

V gene TRBV28 combines with J gene TRBJ2-3; 11 positions match TRBD2. Germline values: CDR1 MDHEN, CDR2 SYDVKM. The CDR3 runs to 16 residues. V shed 8 bases, J shed 4 bases, and the junction held 11 bases outside the gene matches. This CDR3 reads CASPTPLAGVSDTQYF. As DNA, the CDR3 is TGTGCCAGCCCCACCCCACTAGCGGGAGTCTCAGATACGCAGTATTTT.

This clone has just a few counts. CDR3 coding DNA: TGTGCCAGCAGCTTACGTAGCGGGGGGCCCTACTACGAGCAGTACTTC. Residues: CASSLRSGGPYYEQYF. The genes are TRBV11-1 and TRBJ2-7, with 10 bases fitting TRBD2. From germline, CDR1 is SGHAT and CDR2 FQDESV (reference sequence). This CDR3 comprises 16 residues. Trimming removed 2 bases from V and 3 bases from J; junction bases left unmatched: 7.

This sequence joins TRBV7-2 and TRBJ1-5; weak D call: TRBD1 (6 bases). Germline CDR1 reads SGHTA; CDR2 reads FQGNSA. The CDR3 is made up of 16 amino acids. V was trimmed by 3 bases and J by 0 bases, leaving 12 bases between them. The CDR3, as DNA: TGTGCCAGCAGCTTGCCCGGACAGTTTAGCAATCAGCCCCAGCATTTT. Translated, it gives CASSLPGQFSNQPQHF.

The chain recombines TRBV6-5 with TRBJ2-1; D is possibly TRBD1 (6 bases). Germline-derived CDR1 and CDR2 are MNHEY and SVGAGI. The CDR3 loop spans 14 amino acids. V was cut by 7 bases and J by 0 bases, with 10 bases left in between. DNA for the CDR3: TGTGCCAGCACCGCAGGGGCCTCCTACAATGAGCAGTTCTTC. It translates to CASTAGASYNEQFF.

This clone has a single count. The gene calls are TRBV5-1 and TRBJ2-1; 7 bases are shared with TRBD1. This CDR3 has 16 residues. Trimming removed 0 bases from V and 6 bases from J; junction bases left unmatched: 9. Germline V gives CDR1 SGHRS, CDR2 YFSETQ. The CDR3 DNA sequence: TGCGCCAGCAGCTTGGAGGGTAGGGGGCGAAGCAATGAGCAGTTCTTC. Residues: CASSLEGRGRSNEQFF.

This rearrangement joins TRBV29-1 to TRBJ1-1; TRBD1 agrees at 11 bases. The germline gives CDR1 SQVTM, CDR2 ANQGSEA. The junction had 9 bases not matched to a gene; V was cut back by 7 bases and J by 5 bases. The CDR3 runs to 14 residues. The CDR3 reads CSAVGTGGFTEAFF. The CDR3 DNA follows: TGCAGCGCCGTCGGGACAGGGGGTTTTACTGAAGCTTTCTTT.

In its sample, this clone was seen once. The rearrangement links TRBV7-2 to TRBJ2-1, with a tentative D call TRBD2 (5 bases). V dropped 4 bases and J dropped 2 bases, with 12 bases sitting between them. This CDR3 is 15 amino acids long. Germline V gives CDR1 SGHTA, CDR2 FQGNSA. The CDR3 protein is CASSSASRAYNEQFF. CDR3 DNA sequence: TGTGCCAGCAGCTCCGCTAGCCGCGCCTACAATGAGCAGTTCTTC.

The chain joins TRBV6-6 to TRBJ2-1; TRBD1 might be the D (6 bases). In germline, CDR1 is MNHNY, CDR2 SVGAGI (reference sequence). Trimming stripped 9 bases from V and 4 bases from J, with 13 bases between. This CDR3 region has 13 residues. For the CDR3, the DNA is TGTGCCAGTACAGGGTTCTCTTACAATGAGCAGTTCTTC. Amino acids: CASTGFSYNEQFF.

This rearrangement joins TRBV6-5 to TRBJ2-7, with a weak D call TRBD2 (5 bases). Trimming shortened V by 6 bases and J by 5 bases, and 14 bases separated the two germline ends. Germline-derived CDR1 and CDR2 are MNHEY and SVGAGI. The CDR3 runs to 13 residues. The CDR3 region is CASSISGLNEQYF. The CDR3 DNA reads TGTGCCAGCAGCATCTCCGGACTTAACGAGCAGTACTTC.

The chain uses TRBV11-2 and TRBJ1-1, with a weak D call TRBD1 (5 bases). Germline values: CDR1 SGHAT, CDR2 FQNNGV. Trimming removed 4 bases at V and 6 bases at J, with 18 bases between. This CDR3 spans 15 amino acids. This chain's CDR3 is CASSSTEGWGAEAFF. The CDR3 DNA reads TGTGCCAGCAGCTCGACCGAGGGGTGGGGGGCTGAAGCTTTCTTT.

The genes are TRBV5-1 and TRBJ1-4; tentatively, D is TRBD1 (5 bases). This CDR3 is built from 14 residues. Germline CDR1 reads SGHRS; CDR2 reads YFSETQ. The V gene lost 3 bases and the J gene lost 3 bases, with 9 bases spanning the gap. DNA of the CDR3: TGCGCCAGCAGCTGGGGCACCCCTAATGAAAAACTGTTTTTT. Protein product: CASSWGTPNEKLFF.

This chain joins TRBV20-1 and TRBJ2-7, with D maybe TRBD2 (5 bases). This CDR3 has 11 residues. Per germline, CDR1 DFQATT and CDR2 SNEGSKA (reference sequence). Trimming took 7 bases from V and 2 from J, leaving 9 bases between them. The DNA of the CDR3 is TGCAGTGTAACTAGAACCTACGAGCAGTACTTC. Translation: CSVTRTYEQYF.

The V call is TRBV5-4, the J call TRBJ1-6; D uncertain. CDR1 and CDR2 from the germline V gene are SGHNT and YYREEE (reference sequence). Trimming stripped 0 bases from V and 7 bases from J, with 11 bases between. The CDR3 has 15 residues. The CDR3 DNA sequence: TGTGCCAGCAGCTTGGAACAGACCCCCAATTCACCCCTCCACTTT. This sequence encodes CASSLEQTPNSPLHF.

The chain links TRBV3-1 (or the pseudogene TRBV3-2) to TRBJ2-1; D not certain. V lost 1 base, J lost 12 bases, and 13 bases lay in between. This CDR3 is built from 13 residues. CDR1 is LGHDT and CDR2 is YNNKEL in the germline V gene (reference sequence). CDR3 coding DNA: TGTGCCAGCAGCCAAGTATCGCGGCTCCGGCAGTTCTTC. Amino acid sequence: CASSQVSRLRQFF.

This sequence joins TRBV5-1 and TRBJ2-1; maybe TRBD2 (5 bases). The CDR3 covers 15 residues. Germline-derived CDR1 and CDR2 are SGHRS and YFSETQ. V lost 0 bases and J lost 3, with 10 bases in between. The CDR3 sequence: CASSLGREGYNEQFF. CDR3 bases: TGCGCCAGCAGCTTGGGGAGAGAGGGCTACAATGAGCAGTTCTTC.

The V and J genes are TRBV18 and TRBJ2-3, with unresolved D. The V gene's germline CDR1 is KGHSH and CDR2 LQKENI. V shed 5 bases and J shed 3 bases, with 6 bases lying between them. The CDR3 is 12 residues long. The CDR3 bases are TGTGCCAGCTCAAGTCGGACAGATACGCAGTATTTT. Amino acids: CASSSRTDTQYF. Full variable domain (missing parts from reference TRBV18 and TRBJ2-3): NAGVMQNPRHLVRRRGQEARLRCSPMKGHSHVYWYRQLPEEGLKFMVYLQKENIIDESGMPKERFSAEFPKEGPSILRIQQVVRGDSAAYFCASSSRTDTQYFGPGTRLTVL.